This is a list of T cell receptor beta chains from one sample in a study of blood T cell repertoires in COVID-19. The repertoire was sequenced with immunoSEQ multiplex PCR; TCRdb's copy has only in-frame clones and lacks some. The repertoire holds 100,000 to 150,000 clones, with approximately 80% as singletons. The sample was peripheral blood. All receptors derive from a woman aged 55-70 years with acute or convalescent COVID-19. Both conserved end residues are part of each CDR3. D genes are given only for firm matches. Size tells how often a clone was seen (once, few, many) or the class of an expanded clone, and some rows leave it out.

V gene: TRBV9; D gene: NA; clone size: NA; J gene: TRBJ1-2; CDR3 protein: CASSSGGGRGYTF; CDR3 DNA: TGTGCCAGCAGCAGCGGGGGAGGACGAGGCTACACCTTC
V gene: TRBV5-1; D gene: NA; clone size: NA; J gene: TRBJ1-6; CDR3 protein: CASSLAGDYNSPLHF; CDR3 DNA: TGCGCCAGCAGCTTGGCAGGTGACTATAATTCACCCCTCCACTTT
V gene: TRBV30; D gene: TRBD1; clone size: NA; J gene: TRBJ1-1; CDR3 protein: CAWISGTGFEAFF; CDR3 DNA: TGTGCCTGGATTTCCGGGACAGGATTTGAAGCTTTCTTT
V gene: TRBV7-9; D gene: NA; clone size: few; J gene: TRBJ2-7; CDR3 protein: CASSPAGTSFHEQYF; CDR3 DNA: TGTGCCAGCAGTCCGGCCGGGACTTCCTTTCACGAGCAGTACTTC
V gene: TRBV7-9; D gene: NA; clone size: NA; J gene: TRBJ1-6; CDR3 protein: CASSFTNYNSPLHF; CDR3 DNA: TGTGCCAGCAGCTTTACAAATTATAATTCACCCCTCCACTTT
V gene: TRBV19; D gene: TRBD1; clone size: once; J gene: TRBJ2-1; CDR3 protein: CASSNGQGDNEQFF; CDR3 DNA: TGTGCCAGTAGTAACGGACAGGGTGATAATGAGCAGTTCTTC
V gene: TRBV6-5; D gene: NA; clone size: few; J gene: TRBJ1-3; CDR3 protein: CATGGGPGGNTIYF; CDR3 DNA: TGTGCCACCGGCGGGGGGCCGGGTGGAAACACCATATATTTT
V gene: TRBV7-2; D gene: NA; clone size: NA; J gene: TRBJ1-2; CDR3 protein: CASSSNQDSYGYTF; CDR3 DNA: TGTGCCAGCAGCTCAAACCAGGATTCCTATGGCTACACCTTC
V gene: TRBV5-1; D gene: NA; clone size: NA; J gene: TRBJ1-1; CDR3 protein: CASSLSLEETEAFF; CDR3 DNA: TGCGCCAGCAGCTTGTCACTTGAGGAAACTGAAGCTTTCTTT
V gene: TRBV7-9; D gene: NA; clone size: NA; J gene: TRBJ1-5; CDR3 protein: CASSHDGGNQPQHF; CDR3 DNA: TGTGCCAGCAGCCACGACGGGGGCAATCAGCCCCAGCATTTT
V gene: TRBV5-1; D gene: NA; clone size: NA; J gene: TRBJ1-3; CDR3 protein: CASSLTDSGNTIYF; CDR3 DNA: TGCGCCAGCAGCTTGACAGACTCTGGAAACACCATATATTTT
V gene: TRBV18; D gene: NA; clone size: NA; J gene: TRBJ1-1; CDR3 protein: CASSPGGWAEAFF; CDR3 DNA: TGTGCCAGCTCACCTGGGGGGTGGGCTGAAGCTTTCTTT
V gene: TRBV2; D gene: NA; clone size: NA; J gene: TRBJ1-5; CDR3 protein: CASSDIVAAREPQHF; CDR3 DNA: TGTGCCAGCAGTGATATTGTTGCAGCCCGGGAGCCCCAGCATTTT
V gene: TRBV5-4; D gene: TRBD2; clone size: NA; J gene: TRBJ2-3; CDR3 protein: CASSLVSGGAGARTDTQYF; CDR3 DNA: TGTGCCAGCAGCTTGGTATCGGGGGGAGCGGGGGCCCGCACAGATACGCAGTATTTT
V gene: TRBV19; D gene: NA; clone size: NA; J gene: TRBJ2-1; CDR3 protein: CASRDFYSLSSYNEQFF; CDR3 DNA: TGTGCCAGTAGGGACTTCTACAGCCTGAGCTCCTACAATGAGCAGTTCTTC
V gene: TRBV29-1; D gene: NA; clone size: NA; J gene: TRBJ2-3; CDR3 protein: CSVLPDTQYF; CDR3 DNA: TGCAGCGTTCTTCCAGATACGCAGTATTTT
V gene: TRBV5-6; D gene: TRBD1; clone size: NA; J gene: TRBJ1-5; CDR3 protein: CASSLRQGRGPQHF; CDR3 DNA: TGTGCCAGCAGCTTGAGACAGGGAAGGGGGCCCCAGCATTTT
V gene: TRBV11-2; D gene: NA; clone size: NA; J gene: TRBJ1-2; CDR3 protein: CASSLRQSYGYTF; CDR3 DNA: TGTGCCAGCAGCTTAAGACAGAGCTATGGCTACACCTTC
V gene: TRBV27; D gene: NA; clone size: NA; J gene: TRBJ1-2; CDR3 protein: CASSLGGDYGYTF; CDR3 DNA: TGTGCCAGCAGCCTGGGCGGGGACTATGGCTACACCTTC
V gene: TRBV7-9; D gene: NA; clone size: once; J gene: TRBJ2-6; CDR3 protein: CASEVAARGANVLTF; CDR3 DNA: TGTGCCAGCGAAGTCGCGGCGCGTGGGGCCAACGTCCTGACTTTC
V gene: TRBV7-9; D gene: NA; clone size: NA; J gene: TRBJ1-1; CDR3 protein: CASSNSGEAFF; CDR3 DNA: TGTGCCAGCAGCAATTCGGGAGAAGCTTTCTTT
V gene: TRBV7-6; D gene: TRBD1; clone size: NA; J gene: TRBJ1-6; CDR3 protein: CASSLTGGGDSPLHF; CDR3 DNA: TGTGCCAGCAGCTTGACAGGGGGAGGTGATTCACCCCTCCACTTT
V gene: TRBV5-4; D gene: TRBD1; clone size: NA; J gene: TRBJ2-5; CDR3 protein: CASSFDRAEETQYF; CDR3 DNA: TGTGCCAGCAGCTTTGACAGGGCAGAAGAGACCCAGTACTTC